What follows are 5 T cell receptor beta chains derived from one specimen sequenced in a study of CD8 T cells in ankylosing spondylitis. One entry per CDR3 protein, called by TCRdb with MiXCR from the 5' RACE reads. This sample has 150,000 to 200,000 distinct CDR3 sequences, with 30% to 35% found just once. Sequencing was performed on synovial fluid, either unsorted or a sorted T cell fraction (not recorded which). The receptors were sampled from a male donor with ankylosing spondylitis.

The chain combines TRBV20-1 with TRBJ2-3, with TRBD1 matching 8 bases. V was pared by 1 base and J by 3 bases, with 6 bases of the junction left unmatched. The CDR3 consists of 15 residues. Germline V lookup: CDR1 DFQATT, CDR2 SNEGSKA (reference sequence). The CDR3 sequence: CSARVRDRSTDTQYF. CDR3 DNA: TGCAGTGCTAGAGTACGGGACAGGAGTACAGATACGCAGTATTTT.

J is TRBJ1-1 and V is TRBV7-2; unclear D gene. The germline CDR1 and CDR2 sequences are SGHTA and FQGNSA. Trimming removed 4 bases at V and 3 bases at J, with 12 bases between. The CDR3 length is 14 residues. The CDR3: CASSSPAGYTEAFF. The DNA for the CDR3 is TGTGCCAGCAGCTCCCCCGCGGGGTACACTGAAGCTTTCTTT. Full variable domain (missing parts from reference TRBV7-2 and TRBJ1-1): GAGVSQSPSNKVTEKGKDVELRCDPISGHTALYWYRQSLGQGLEFLIYFQGNSAPDKSGLPSDRFSAERTGGSVSTLTIQRTQQEDSAVYLCASSSPAGYTEAFFGQGTRLTVV.

The gene calls are TRBV4-2 and TRBJ1-4; 9 bases align to TRBD1. The CDR3 is 14 residues long. Germline V gene data show CDR1 as LGHNA and CDR2 as YNFKEQ. J was trimmed by 8 bases and V by 4 bases; bases with no gene match: 5. The CDR3 protein is CASSLGQGQEKLFF. DNA of the CDR3: TGTGCCAGCAGCCTAGGACAGGGGCAAGAAAAACTGTTTTTT.

This clonotype was seen only a few times. The rearrangement links TRBV4-3 to TRBJ2-7, with 9 nucleotides matching TRBD2. CDR1 and CDR2 from the germline V gene are LGHNA and YSLEER. This CDR3 is 17 amino acids long. V lost 0 bases and J lost 3; bases outside the gene matches: 9. The CDR3 nucleotides are TGCGCCAGCAGCCAAGATAATATAGCTAGCGGGAACTACGAGCAGTACTTC. Its protein is CASSQDNIASGNYEQYF.

The V and J genes are TRBV19 and TRBJ1-5, with D possibly TRBD1 on 5 matching bases. CDR1 is LNHDA and CDR2 is SQIVND in the germline V gene (reference sequence). V dropped 7 bases and J dropped 2 bases, with 12 bases sitting between them. This CDR3 region has 14 residues. The chain's CDR3 is CASMPWGGNQPQHF. CDR3 bases: TGTGCCAGTATGCCCTGGGGGGGCAATCAGCCCCAGCATTTT. The whole variable domain, filled in from reference TRBV19 and TRBJ1-5, reads DGGITQSPKYLFRKEGQNVTLSCEQNLNHDAMYWYRQDPGQGLRLIYYSQIVNDFQKGDIAEGYSVSREKKESFPLTVTSAQKNPTAFYLCASMPWGGNQPQHFGDGTRLSIL.